The 27 T cell receptor beta chains below come from one sample, sequenced in a study of T-cell reconstitution after alpha-beta-depleted transplantation in children. Unique molecular identifiers were incorporated into the prepared TCRbeta library. TCRdb passed the PCR reads through MiXCR, listing each CDR3 protein once. The sample holds some 200,000 distinct CDR3 sequences, about 6.8% seen once. The starting material was PBMCs from the stem cell graft donor, obtained from the stem cell graft. These receptors came from a human donor who donated a stem cell graft to a child with Wiskott-Aldrich syndrome.

This clonotype was seen at least ten times. This chain uses TRBV27 with TRBJ2-1, with D perhaps TRBD1 (5 bases). Germline loops: CDR1 MNHEY, CDR2 SMNVEV (reference sequence). CDR3 length: 14 amino acids. Trimming took 0 bases from V and 8 from J, leaving 11 bases between them. CDR3 in amino acids: CASSLSKGSHEQFF. CDR3 nucleotides: TGTGCCAGCAGTTTATCGAAGGGGTCGCATGAGCAGTTCTTC.

This clonotype was observed many times. The chain uses TRBV7-6 and TRBJ2-2, with TRBD2 matching over 12 bases. Germline lookup yields CDR1 SGHVS and CDR2 FNYEAQ. J gave up 4 bases and V 0 bases, and 15 bases lay outside the gene matches. This CDR3 region has 21 residues. CDR3 residues: CASSLAILAGGLNRGTGELFF. As DNA, the CDR3 is TGTGCCAGCAGCTTAGCGATACTAGCGGGAGGTCTAAACCGGGGCACCGGGGAGCTGTTTTTT.

The rearrangement uses TRBV5-1 and TRBJ2-7; D is perhaps TRBD1 or TRBD2 (5 bases each). The CDR3 runs 15 residues. V was shortened by 4 bases and J by 0 bases, with 14 bases between the two germline ends. Germline V gene data show CDR1 as SGHRS and CDR2 as YFSETQ. The CDR3 here is CASSPRGEFSYEQYF. In nucleotides, the CDR3 is TGCGCCAGCAGCCCCCGAGGGGAATTCTCCTACGAGCAGTACTTC.

This clonotype was recorded at least ten times. This chain links TRBV20-1 with TRBJ2-1; D might be TRBD1 (5 bases). V lost 6 bases to trimming and J lost 4 bases, with 10 bases between them. CDR1 is DFQATT, CDR2 SNEGSKA, per germline (reference sequence). The CDR3 extends over 12 amino acids. The CDR3: CSARTQYNEQFF. CDR3 sequence (DNA): TGCAGTGCGAGGACACAATACAATGAGCAGTTCTTC.

This clonotype came up a few times. The V call is TRBV2, the J call TRBJ1-2; D remains ambiguous. V was cut by 6 bases and J by 2 bases, with 10 bases left in between. Germline CDR1 SNHLY, CDR2 FYNNEI. The CDR3 covers 13 residues. In DNA form, the CDR3 reads TGTGCCAGCAGGACGGGCCCGAACTATGGCTACACCTTC. Translated: CASRTGPNYGYTF.

This clonotype was observed many times. The gene calls are TRBV5-1 and TRBJ2-1; 11 bases fit TRBD2. V lost 0 bases, J lost 6 bases, and 5 bases stayed unmatched. The germline V gene has CDR1 SGHRS and CDR2 YFSETQ. The CDR3 has 16 amino acids. CDR3 sequence: CASSLVLAGAFNEQFF. The CDR3 DNA is TGCGCCAGCAGCTTGGTACTAGCGGGGGCCTTCAATGAGCAGTTCTTC.

This clonotype was observed many times. V gene TRBV24-1 combines with J gene TRBJ1-1; 7 bases match TRBD1. This CDR3 contains 13 residues. In germline, CDR1 is KGHDR, CDR2 SFDVKD. With V trimmed by 7 bases and J by 3 bases, 4 bases remained unmatched. CDR3 residues: CATRRQGDTEAFF. For the CDR3, the DNA is TGTGCCACCAGAAGACAGGGCGACACTGAAGCTTTCTTT.

This clonotype was picked up many times. This chain joins TRBV10-3 and TRBJ2-1; D might be TRBD1 (6 bases). V was pared by 8 bases and J by 7 bases, with 18 bases between. There are 14 residues in the CDR3. CDR1 is ENHRY, CDR2 SYGVKD, per germline. The CDR3 loop reads CAIRETRGSNEQFF. CDR3 sequence (DNA): TGTGCCATCCGGGAAACTAGGGGGTCAAATGAGCAGTTCTTC.

This clonotype was counted at least ten times. This chain uses TRBV5-6 with TRBJ2-7; perhaps TRBD1 as D (7 bases). Germline CDR1 reads SGHDT; CDR2 reads YYEEEE. There are 13 residues in the CDR3. V lost 4 bases and J 4 bases, leaving 12 bases between the germline ends. As DNA, the CDR3 is TGTGCCAGCAGCACGACAGGGAGGTACGAGCAGTACTTC. Translating gives CASSTTGRYEQYF.

This clonotype was recorded at least ten times. This chain connects TRBV5-1 to TRBJ1-1; tentative D call: TRBD1 (5 bases). Trimming removed 4 bases from V and 1 base from J, with 17 bases in between. CDR3 length: 16 residues. Germline CDR1 is SGHRS and CDR2 is YFSETQ. The CDR3 sequence: CASSPSRRASNTEAFF. The CDR3 DNA is TGCGCCAGCAGCCCCTCGCGCAGGGCGTCGAACACTGAAGCTTTCTTT.

This clonotype was detected many times. The chain couples TRBV20-1 to TRBJ2-6, with D unclear. The V end was cut by 1 base, the J end by 0 bases, with 7 bases between. Germline-derived CDR1 and CDR2 are DFQATT and SNEGSKA (reference sequence). CDR3 length: 15 residues. Here the CDR3 DNA reads TGCAGTGCTAGAGTGGTGAACTCTGGGGCCAACGTCCTGACTTTC. Its translation: CSARVVNSGANVLTF.

This clonotype showed up many times. V is TRBV5-5 and J is TRBJ2-4; 7 nucleotides line up with TRBD1. Unmatched junction bases numbered 4, after V lost 4 bases and J lost 6 bases. The CDR3 sequence is 13 residues long. Germline CDR1 and CDR2: SGHKS and YYEKEE (reference sequence). DNA for the CDR3: TGTGCCAGCAGCGTATACAGGGGAAACATTCAGTACTTC. It specifies CASSVYRGNIQYF.

This clonotype was observed at least ten times. The V and J genes are TRBV5-1 and TRBJ2-3; tentatively, D is TRBD1 (6 bases). V lost 0 bases to trimming and J lost 3 bases, with 14 bases between them. Germline V gene lookup returns CDR1 SGHRS and CDR2 YFSETQ. This CDR3 comprises 16 residues. CDR3 in amino acids: CASSLVGRGQTDTQYF. Here the CDR3 DNA reads TGCGCCAGCAGCTTGGTCGGCAGGGGTCAAACAGATACGCAGTATTTT.

The CDR3, as DNA: TGTGCCAGCAGCCAAGATTCTTCCACGCCTAGCGGTCGTGGAGAGCAGTACTTC. This encodes CASSQDSSTPSGRGEQYF. The genes are TRBV4-2 and TRBJ2-7; 7 nucleotides line up with TRBD2. Trimming cost V 0 bases and J 7 bases; bases outside gene matches: 18. This CDR3 region has 18 residues. CDR1 is LGHNA, CDR2 YNFKEQ, per germline.

A remark on this clonotype: A much larger clone differs from this one at a single base, so this may be a read error. The chain joins TRBV5-1 to TRBJ1-2; 8 bases fit TRBD1. CDR1 is SGHRS and CDR2 is YFSETQ in the germline V gene. The CDR3 extends over 15 amino acids. The CDR3 DNA is TGCGCCGGCAGCTTTGGACAGGGTTCGATCTATGGCTACACCTTC. Amino acids: CAGSFGQGSIYGYTF. Looking up the rest from reference TRBV5-1 and TRBJ1-2 gives the full variable domain: KAGVTQTPRYLIKTRGQQVTLSCSPISGHRSVSWYQQTPGQGLQFLFEYFSETQRNKGNFPGRFSGRQFSNSRSEMNVSTLELGDSALYLCAGSFGQGSIYGYTFGSGTRLTVV.

This clonotype was counted ten times or more. The rearrangement uses TRBV7-9 and TRBJ1-5; D may be TRBD1 (5 bases). This CDR3 is 14 amino acids long. Germline CDR1 and CDR2: SEHNR and FQNEAQ (reference sequence). With 5 bases removed from V and 4 bases from J, the gap between germline ends came to 12 bases. CDR3 nucleotides: TGTGCCAGCAGCCTAAGCGGGGCGAATCAGCCCCAGCATTTT. This codes for CASSLSGANQPQHF.

The sample holds many counts of this clonotype. The rearrangement uses TRBV5-1 and TRBJ2-7; TRBD2 matches at 14 bases. Germline V lookup: CDR1 SGHRS, CDR2 YFSETQ. V lost 4 bases, J lost 3 bases, and 9 bases stayed unmatched. This CDR3 spans 17 amino acids. The DNA for the CDR3 is TGCGCCAGCAGCCTGGGACTAGCGGGAGCTAGCGGCTACGAGCAGTACTTC. It yields the protein CASSLGLAGASGYEQYF.

This clonotype was seen repeatedly, ten times or more. The gene calls are TRBV5-1 and TRBJ1-1; tentative D call: TRBD1 (5 bases). The germline CDR1 and CDR2 sequences are SGHRS and YFSETQ. This CDR3 comprises 14 residues. V lost 6 bases to trimming and J lost 0 bases, with 12 bases between them. CDR3 protein: CASKGNRLNTEAFF. DNA for the CDR3: TGCGCCAGCAAAGGGAACAGGTTGAACACTGAAGCTTTCTTT.

This clonotype was counted many times. This chain joins TRBV6-5 and TRBJ1-1, with D possibly being TRBD1 (5 bases). The CDR3 totals 14 residues. CDR1 MNHEY and CDR2 SVGAGI come from the germline V gene. Trimming removed 6 bases at V and 1 base at J, with 12 bases between. This chain's CDR3 is CASSSTGGNTEAFF. The CDR3 DNA reads as TGTGCCAGCAGCTCGACGGGGGGGAACACTGAAGCTTTCTTT.

This clonotype has at least ten counts. The chain combines TRBV13 with TRBJ2-7, with D possibly being TRBD2 (6 bases). Germline V gene sequence: CDR1 PRHDT, CDR2 FYEKMQ (reference sequence). This CDR3 comprises 14 residues. Deletions cut 5 bases from V and 2 bases from J, with 13 bases between. CDR3 residues: CASSHRDFAYEQYF. The CDR3 DNA sequence: TGTGCCAGCAGCCACCGGGACTTCGCCTACGAGCAGTACTTC.

This clonotype has a count of ten or more. The CDR3 sequence is CATSREISNQPQHF. The DNA for the CDR3 is TGTGCCACCAGCAGAGAAATTAGCAATCAGCCCCAGCATTTT. The chain carries TRBV15 and TRBJ1-5; no reliable D call. Germline V gene data show CDR1 as LNHNV and CDR2 as YYDKDF (reference sequence). The CDR3 runs 14 residues. V gave up 0 bases and J gave up 0 bases, with 3 bases separating them.

In regard to this clonotype: A much bigger clone sits one base away, suggesting this may be a read error. CDR3 nucleotides: TGTGCCAGCAGTTTAGGGGGTGGAGGAGACACCATATATTTT. Translation gives CASSLGGGGDTIYF. The rearrangement joins TRBV12-3 or TRBV12-4 to TRBJ1-3; no clear D gene. Trimming removed 1 base from V and 8 bases from J, with 12 bases in between. The CDR3 totals 14 residues.

This clonotype was seen a few times. This chain's CDR3 is CASSSQGSGLAEAFF. CDR3 DNA: TGCGCCAGCAGTTCCCAGGGGTCTGGTCTGGCTGAAGCTTTCTTT. This sequence joins TRBV5-1 and TRBJ1-1, with D perhaps matching TRBD1 (6 bases). There are 15 residues in the CDR3. V lost 5 bases to trimming and J lost 6 bases, with 20 bases between them. Germline V gives CDR1 SGHRS, CDR2 YFSETQ.

Many counts were recorded for this clonotype. The V and J genes are TRBV3-1 and TRBJ2-5; 7 nucleotides line up with TRBD1. The CDR3 runs to 15 residues. V lost 5 bases to trimming and J lost 5 bases; unmatched junction nucleotides: 11. Germline CDR1 is LGHDT and CDR2 is YNNKEL (reference sequence). CDR3 DNA sequence: TGTGCCAGCAGCTGGCGACAGGGAGTGACGGAGACCCAGTACTTC. This sequence encodes CASSWRQGVTETQYF.

This clonotype was observed at least ten times. This chain joins TRBV7-9 and TRBJ2-5; D gene unclear. The CDR3 consists of 12 residues. Trimming stripped 0 bases from V and 3 bases from J, with 2 bases between. The germline gives CDR1 SEHNR, CDR2 FQNEAQ (reference sequence). CDR3 sequence (DNA): TGTGCCAGCAGCTTAGCGAAAGAGACCCAGTACTTC. As protein: CASSLAKETQYF.

The CDR3 bases are TGTGCCAGCAGCTTAGAGGTGGGAAACACCATATATTTT. This encodes CASSLEVGNTIYF. The chain carries TRBV7-9 and TRBJ1-3, with D uncertain. Deletions cut 1 base from V and 4 bases from J, with 5 bases between. In germline, CDR1 is SEHNR, CDR2 FQNEAQ (reference sequence). The CDR3 contains 13 residues.

This clonotype was seen repeatedly, ten times or more. This rearrangement joins TRBV3-1 to TRBJ2-2; no reliable D call. The CDR3 extends over 12 amino acids. Trimming stripped 0 bases from V and 8 bases from J, with 4 bases between. The germline CDR1 and CDR2 sequences are LGHDT and YNNKEL (reference sequence). Here the CDR3 DNA reads TGTGCCAGCAGCCAAGAGGATGGGGAGCTGTTTTTT. It codes for CASSQEDGELFF.